The rows below give T cell receptor beta chains drawn from one sample of a study of blood T cell repertoires in COVID-19. Repertoires were generated with immunoSEQ multiplex PCR, while TCRdb's copy carries only in-frame clones and drops some. In the table there are about 130,000 clones, approximately 86% of which are singletons. Sample: peripheral blood. The receptors here all came from a woman in her forties or fifties who had recovered from COVID-19. CDR3s include the opening cysteine and the closing phenylalanine or tryptophan. A D gene is named only where the DNA matches it firmly. Size is stated for part of the rows, as once, few or many counts, or as a class when the clone is expanded.

NA | TRBJ2-3 | TRBV4-3 | TRBD2 | TGCGCCAGCAGCCAAACGGGACTAGCGGGTGCAGATACGCAGTATTTT | CASSQTGLAGADTQYF
once | TRBJ2-5 | TRBV3-1/TRBV3-2 | NA | TGTGCCAGCAGCCCGGGAACAGCCGACTTTCTGGAGACCCAGTACTTC | CASSPGTADFLETQYF
NA | TRBJ2-7 | TRBV4-1 | TRBD1 | TGCGCCAGCAGCCCCTGGGACAGGGGACGGTACGAGCAGTACTTC | CASSPWDRGRYEQYF
NA | TRBJ2-3 | TRBV5-1 | TRBD2 | TGCGCCAGCAGCTTGGGAGCGGGAGGATCGACCGATACGCAGTATTTT | CASSLGAGGSTDTQYF
NA | TRBJ2-7 | TRBV30 | TRBD1 | TGTGCCTGGAGCCGACAGGGAAAGAATTACGAGCAGTACTTC | CAWSRQGKNYEQYF
NA | TRBJ1-4 | TRBV30 | TRBD1 | TGTGCCTTTTCGACAGGGGCGGTTGCAAAACTGTTTTTT | CAFSTGAVAKLFF
NA | TRBJ1-1 | TRBV5-4 | NA | TGTGCCAGCAGCTTGGAATTAGCCCGTGAAGCTTTCTTT | CASSLELAREAFF
NA | TRBJ2-1 | TRBV24-1 | TRBD2 | TGTGCCACCAGTGACCCTAGCGGAGATTACAATGAGCAGTTCTTC | CATSDPSGDYNEQFF
few | TRBJ1-2 | TRBV7-8 | TRBD1 | TGTGCCAGCAGCTTCCGACAGGGACTTTATGGCTACACCTTC | CASSFRQGLYGYTF
NA | TRBJ2-6 | TRBV3-1/TRBV3-2 | NA | TGTGCCAGCAGAGGGGCCGGGGCCAACGTCCTGACTTTC | CASRGAGANVLTF
few | TRBJ1-4 | TRBV12-3/TRBV12-4 | TRBD1 | TGTGCCAGCAGTCGGGACAGGGGGAAAAAACTGTTTTTT | CASSRDRGKKLFF
NA | TRBJ1-4 | TRBV4-2 | TRBD1 | TGTGCCAGCAGTCAAACACAGGGGGCCGTTGGTGAAAAACTGTTTTTT | CASSQTQGAVGEKLFF
NA | TRBJ1-5 | TRBV2 | NA | TGTGCCAGCAGTGGTCCGGGGGGGGGTAATCAGCCCCAGCATTTT | CASSGPGGGNQPQHF
NA | TRBJ2-1 | TRBV24-1 | TRBD2 | TGTGCCACCAGTGATTTGAAGACTAGCGGGATTGGGGGGGATGAGCAGTTCTTC | CATSDLKTSGIGGDEQFF
NA | TRBJ1-2 | TRBV19 | TRBD1 | TGTGCCAGTAGTATGGAACACAGGGGGAACTATGGCTACACCTTC | CASSMEHRGNYGYTF
NA | TRBJ1-3 | TRBV19 | NA | TGTGCCAGTAGTTACGGTCGTAGCTCTGGAAACACCATATATTTT | CASSYGRSSGNTIYF
NA | TRBJ1-1 | TRBV6-1 | NA | TGTGCCAGCAGTGAATTAAACAGGGAAACTGAAGCTTTCTTT | CASSELNRETEAFF